The T cell receptor (beta chain) described here comes from a study of cytomegalovirus exposure and HLA in healthy donors. CDR1 and CDR2 from the germline V gene are SGHRS and YFSETQ. Trimming stripped 4 bases from V and 3 bases from J, with 13 bases between. The CDR3 runs to 14 residues. Donors in the study were healthy people who gave bone marrow. Primers included in the PCR were 60 Vbeta and 13 Jbeta primers. Assay used: immunoSEQ multiplex PCR; TCRdb lists only in-frame clones, some missing. The table lists some 190,000 clones, 83% of them singletons. The sequencing sample was made of PBMCs. This rearrangement joins TRBV5-1 to TRBJ2-5, with D possibly being TRBD1 (6 bases). The source of this sequence is a man aged 35-49 years in good health and CMV-seropositive. The CDR3 loop reads CASSTIPGEETQYF. The CDR3 DNA reads TGCGCCAGCAGCACCATTCCAGGGGAAGAGACCCAGTACTTC. Full variable domain (remainder filled in from reference TRBV5-1 and TRBJ2-5): KAGVTQTPRYLIKTRGQQVTLSCSPISGHRSVSWYQQTPGQGLQFLFEYFSETQRNKGNFPGRFSGRQFSNSRSEMNVSTLELGDSALYLCASSTIPGEETQYFGPGTRLLVL.